This TCR beta chain emerged from a study of blood T cell repertoires in COVID-19. As for the study in general: Sample material is recorded as cDNA or gDNA derived from T cells, B-cell-depleted T cells, or PBMCs.

Turning to this clone: A read error may produce the germline difference seen at one junction end.

Per the original data handling: Reference gene primer amplification gave nucleated cell count estimates. Clones were sequenced by immunoSEQ multiplex PCR, and TCRdb holds only the in-frame ones, with some missing. D and trimming were read from the DNA, whereas the V and J calls and clone size are those reported in that table. This repertoire shows approximately 260,000 clones, 79% found once; its top ten account for about 4%. In germline, CDR1 is SGHNT, CDR2 YYREEE (reference sequence). The CDR3 contains 14 residues. The sequence was collected from a woman between 35 and 50 years old with active or convalescent COVID-19. Sequencing was carried out using peripheral blood. The chain combines TRBV5-4 with TRBJ2-1, with TRBD2 matching 14 bases. CDR3 protein: CASSPGLAGGPHVF. The CDR3 DNA follows: TGTGCCAGCAGCCCCGGACTAGCGGGGGGCCCACACGTCTTC. Together with reference TRBV5-4 and TRBJ2-1, the CDR3 gives the full variable domain: ETGVTQSPTHLIKTRGQQVTLRCSSQSGHNTVSWYQQALGQGPQFIFQYYREEENGRGNFPPRFSGLQFPNYSSELNVNALELDDSALYLCASSPGLAGGPHVFGPGTRLTVL.